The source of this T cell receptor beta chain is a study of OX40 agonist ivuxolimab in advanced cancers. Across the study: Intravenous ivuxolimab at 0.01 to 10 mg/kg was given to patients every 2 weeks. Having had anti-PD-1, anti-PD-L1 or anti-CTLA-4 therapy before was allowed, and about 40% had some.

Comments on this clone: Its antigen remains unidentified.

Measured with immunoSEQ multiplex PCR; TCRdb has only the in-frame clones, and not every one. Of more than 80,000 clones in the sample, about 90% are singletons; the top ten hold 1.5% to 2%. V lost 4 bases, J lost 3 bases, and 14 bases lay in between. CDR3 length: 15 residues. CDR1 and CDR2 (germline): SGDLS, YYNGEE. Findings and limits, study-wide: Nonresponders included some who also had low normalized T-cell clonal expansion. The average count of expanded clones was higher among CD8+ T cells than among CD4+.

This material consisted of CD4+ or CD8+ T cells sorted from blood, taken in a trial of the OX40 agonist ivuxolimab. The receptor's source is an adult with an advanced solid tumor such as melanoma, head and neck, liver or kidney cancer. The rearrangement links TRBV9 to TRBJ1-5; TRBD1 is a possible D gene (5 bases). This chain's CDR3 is CASSPAPGLNQPQHF. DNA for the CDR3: TGTGCCAGCAGCCCCGCTCCGGGACTCAATCAGCCCCAGCATTTT.